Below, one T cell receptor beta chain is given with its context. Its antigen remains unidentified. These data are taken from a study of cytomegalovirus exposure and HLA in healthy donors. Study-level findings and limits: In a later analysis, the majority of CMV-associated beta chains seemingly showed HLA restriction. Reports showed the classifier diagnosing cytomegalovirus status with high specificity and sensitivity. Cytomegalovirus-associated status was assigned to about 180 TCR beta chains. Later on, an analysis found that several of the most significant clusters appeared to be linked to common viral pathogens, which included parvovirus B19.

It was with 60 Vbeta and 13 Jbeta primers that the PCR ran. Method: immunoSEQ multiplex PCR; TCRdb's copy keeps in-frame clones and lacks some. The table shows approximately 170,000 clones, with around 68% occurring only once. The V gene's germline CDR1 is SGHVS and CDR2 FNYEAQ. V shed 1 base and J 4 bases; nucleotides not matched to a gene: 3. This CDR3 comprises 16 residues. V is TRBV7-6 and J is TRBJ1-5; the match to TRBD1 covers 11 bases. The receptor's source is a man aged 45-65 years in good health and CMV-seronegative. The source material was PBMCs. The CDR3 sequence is CASSLGTGGLNQPQHF. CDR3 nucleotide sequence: TGTGCCAGCAGCTTAGGGACAGGGGGCCTAAATCAGCCCCAGCATTTT.